This TCR beta chain was captured by sequencing in a study of shared clonotypes between healthy human individuals. Notes on the study in general: Generally, estimated richness proved larger in naive subsets than it did in memory subsets. An anticipated effect of sequencing depth on clonotype sharing among donors was recognized.

It was CD45RO-negative cells, positively selected for CCR7, that made up naive CD8 cells, with terminally differentiated effector memory CD45RA+ cells excluded. The donors, healthy adults who were HIV-negative, had experienced no recent acute infections or vaccinations. Sorted-subset replicate PCRs used roughly 180 ng DNA, approximately 33,000 T cell genomes. The repertoire was sequenced with immunoSEQ multiplex PCR; TCRdb's copy has only in-frame clones and lacks some. In the table there are some 800,000 clones, nearly 95% of which are singletons. This clone has at least ten counts. Its antigen is still unknown. V shed 7 bases, J shed 0 bases, and the junction held 6 bases outside the gene matches. Germline lookup yields CDR1 LNHDA and CDR2 SQIVND (reference sequence). There are 15 residues in the CDR3.

The V and J genes are TRBV19 and TRBJ2-3; TRBD2 agrees at 8 bases. The receptor comes from a man between 25 and 39 years old in good health. Sequencing used naive CD8+ T cells sorted from blood. CDR3 in DNA: TGTGCCAGTAAGATAGCGGGAACCAGCACAGATACGCAGTATTTT. It codes for CASKIAGTSTDTQYF.